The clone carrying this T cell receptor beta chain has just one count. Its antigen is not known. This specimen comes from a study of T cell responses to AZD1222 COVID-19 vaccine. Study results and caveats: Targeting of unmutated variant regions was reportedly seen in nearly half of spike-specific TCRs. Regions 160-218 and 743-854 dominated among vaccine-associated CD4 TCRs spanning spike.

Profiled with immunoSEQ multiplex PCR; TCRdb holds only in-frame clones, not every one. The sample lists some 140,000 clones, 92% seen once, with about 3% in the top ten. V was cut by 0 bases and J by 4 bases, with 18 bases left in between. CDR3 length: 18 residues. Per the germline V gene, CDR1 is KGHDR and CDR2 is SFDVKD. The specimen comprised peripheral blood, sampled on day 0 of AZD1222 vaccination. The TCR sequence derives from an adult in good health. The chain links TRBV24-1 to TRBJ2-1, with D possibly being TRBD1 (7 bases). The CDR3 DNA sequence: TGTGCCACCAGTGATTTGGGGAGGACAGGCTACCTTTACAATGAGCAGTTCTTC. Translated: CATSDLGRTGYLYNEQFF.